What follows are 7 T cell receptor beta chains derived from one specimen sequenced in a study of blood T cell repertoires in COVID-19. Sequenced by immunoSEQ multiplex PCR; TCRdb stores in-frame clones only, minus some. The sample records about 220,000 clones, 65% to 85% being singletons. Material: PBMCs or T cells enriched from blood (not recorded which). Receptor source: a woman aged 35 to 49 who had recovered from COVID-19.

This clone showed up just a few times. The rearrangement joins TRBV6-5 to TRBJ1-1; perhaps TRBD1 as D (6 bases). Trimming took off 6 bases at V and 1 base at J, with 12 bases between the two ends. The CDR3 contains 14 residues. CDR1 MNHEY and CDR2 SVGAGI come from the germline V gene. Written as DNA, the CDR3 is TGTGCCAGCAGAAAAAGACAGGAGAACACTGAAGCTTTCTTT. Translating it yields CASRKRQENTEAFF.

V usage is TRBV30 and J usage is TRBJ1-5, with TRBD1 identical over 9 bases. Per the germline V gene, CDR1 is GTSNPN and CDR2 is SVGIG (reference sequence). After removal of 7 bases from V and 4 bases from J, the junction contained 8 bases not matched to a gene. This CDR3 spans 14 amino acids. The CDR3: CASTETGGNQPQHF. CDR3 sequence (DNA): TGTGCCTCGACCGAGACAGGGGGAAATCAGCCCCAGCATTTT.

The V gene is TRBV5-1, the J gene TRBJ2-5; D may be TRBD2 (5 bases). CDR3 length: 15 residues. Deletions cut 1 base from V and 5 bases from J, with 15 bases between. Looked up from germline, CDR1 is SGHRS and CDR2 is YFSETQ. In DNA, the CDR3 is TGCGCCAGCAGCTTGTTTGCGGGCTCGTCGGAGACCCAGTACTTC. Its translation is CASSLFAGSSETQYF.

Only a few counts were recorded for this clone. The V call is TRBV7-2, the J call TRBJ1-3; 8 bases are a match to TRBD1. The CDR3 extends over 15 amino acids. V shed 4 bases, J shed 2 bases, and the junction held 4 bases outside the gene matches. Per the germline V gene, CDR1 is SGHTA and CDR2 is FQGNSA. CDR3 amino acids: CASSSYRGTGNTIYF. DNA of the CDR3: TGTGCCAGCAGCTCCTACAGGGGGACTGGAAACACCATATATTTT.

This chain uses TRBV25-1 with TRBJ2-6; D possibly corresponds to TRBD1 (5 bases). CDR3 length equals 17 residues. Trimming cost V 5 bases and J 0 bases, with 14 bases left between them. Per germline, CDR1 MGHDK and CDR2 SYGVNS. CDR3 in amino acids: CASSIQGSGSGANVLTF. The CDR3 DNA is TGTGCCAGCAGTATCCAGGGAAGTGGCTCTGGGGCCAACGTCCTGACTTTC.

The chain joins TRBV9 to TRBJ2-2; TRBD2 agrees at 7 bases. Looked up from germline, CDR1 is SGDLS and CDR2 is YYNGEE. The CDR3 extends over 15 amino acids. V was pared by 0 bases and J by 5 bases, with 4 bases of the junction left unmatched. CDR3 sequence: CASSVGGRVTGELFF. The CDR3, as DNA: TGTGCCAGCAGCGTAGGCGGGAGAGTTACCGGGGAGCTGTTTTTT. The full variable domain, its missing parts supplied by reference TRBV9 and TRBJ2-2, is DSGVTQTPKHLITATGQRVTLRCSPRSGDLSVYWYQQSLDQGLQFLIQYYNGEERAKGNILERFSAQQFPDLHSELNLSSLELGDSALYFCASSVGGRVTGELFFGEGSRLTVL.

The chain combines TRBV24-1 with TRBJ1-2, with TRBD1 matching 9 bases. This CDR3 region has 15 residues. CDR1 KGHDR and CDR2 SFDVKD come from the germline V gene. J was trimmed by 7 bases and V by 3 bases; bases with no gene match: 8. CDR3: CATSDTNRGRFGYTF. CDR3 DNA sequence: TGTGCCACCAGTGATACGAACAGGGGGCGGTTTGGCTACACCTTC.